These 16 T cell receptor beta chains originate from one sample sequenced in a study of blood T cell repertoires in COVID-19. The data were produced by immunoSEQ multiplex PCR, yet TCRdb's version contains in-frame clones alone and is incomplete. The sample includes some 110,000 clones, less than 85% of them seen just once. Material for sequencing was peripheral blood. The receptor source for this set is a man between 45 and 60 years old with acute or convalescent COVID-19.

This clone occurred once. The gene calls are TRBV29-1 and TRBJ2-5; D perhaps matches TRBD2 (6 bases). The V and J ends lost 8 bases and 2 bases respectively, with 15 bases between them. The CDR3 covers 13 residues. The germline gives CDR1 SQVTM, CDR2 ANQGSEA. CDR3 nucleotides: TGCAGCATCTCTTTGGGGGGACAAGAGACCCAGTACTTC. It yields the protein CSISLGGQETQYF.

This clone was found a few times. This chain uses TRBV4-1 with TRBJ2-3; TRBD1 matches 8 bases. V shed 2 bases, J shed 1 base, and the junction held 14 bases outside the gene matches. Germline-derived CDR1 and CDR2 are MGHRA and YSYEKL. This CDR3 spans 19 amino acids. Here the CDR3 reads CASSQLRAIPGQGTDTQYF. The CDR3 nucleotides read TGCGCCAGCAGCCAACTCCGCGCCATTCCGGGACAGGGCACAGATACGCAGTATTTT.

The chain combines TRBV4-1 with TRBJ1-5; 9 bases line up with TRBD1. Per the germline V gene, CDR1 is MGHRA and CDR2 is YSYEKL. This CDR3 region has 15 residues. Trimming at V came to 4 bases and at J to 6 bases, leaving 7 bases not matched to a gene. The CDR3 DNA follows: TGCGCCAGCAGCCCAACAGGGGGCGGAGGTCAGCCCCAGCATTTT. Translation gives CASSPTGGGGQPQHF.

Written as DNA, the CDR3 is TGTGCCAGCAGCCTCGACAGGGTGAACTCCTACGAGCAGTACTTC. It yields the protein CASSLDRVNSYEQYF. J is TRBJ2-7 and V is TRBV11-2; TRBD1 matches 7 bases. Germline CDR1 is SGHAT and CDR2 is FQNNGV. CDR3 size: 15 residues. The V and J ends lost 5 bases and 0 bases, in that order; junction bases with no gene match: 7. The full variable domain, rest sourced from reference TRBV11-2 and TRBJ2-7, is EAGVAQSPRYKIIEKRQSVAFWCNPISGHATLYWYQQILGQGPKLLIQFQNNGVVDDSQLPKDRFSAERLKGVDSTLKIQPAKLEDSAVYLCASSLDRVNSYEQYFGPGTRLTVT.

A word on this clone: One end of the junction fails to match germline, which may point to a read error. V is TRBV5-1 and J is TRBJ1-6; D is uncertain. The CDR3 contains 14 residues. Germline CDR1 reads SGHRS; CDR2 reads YFSETQ. The CDR3 here is CASSLSAVEPLHYF. In DNA, the CDR3 is TGCGCCAGCAGCTTGTCGGCGGTGGAACCCCTCCACTACTTT.

The chain joins TRBV3-1 (or the pseudogene TRBV3-2) to TRBJ1-1, with D possibly TRBD1 on 5 matching bases. Looked up from germline, CDR1 is LGHDT and CDR2 is YNNKEL (reference sequence). The CDR3 length is 14 residues. With 4 bases removed from V and 4 bases from J, the gap between germline ends came to 13 bases. Here the CDR3 reads CASSRLGGGTEAFF. Written as DNA, the CDR3 is TGTGCCAGCAGCCGGCTCGGGGGGGGCACTGAAGCTTTCTTT.

V gene TRBV21-1 combines with J gene TRBJ2-1; the table's D gene call, TRBD2, was not cross checked with the DNA. TRBV21-1 is flagged as a pseudogene. The length of the CDR3 is 20 residues. The CDR3 coding sequence is TGTGCCAGCAGCTCGCAGACAGGGACTAGCGGGATCCCCTCCTACAATGAGCAGTTCTTC. Translating it yields CASSSQTGTSGIPSYNEQFF.

This clone was counted many times. V usage is TRBV3-1 (or the pseudogene TRBV3-2) and J usage is TRBJ1-2, with 11 positions matching TRBD1. The ends lost 2 bases at V and 8 bases at J; junction bases unmatched: 7. Germline loops: CDR1 LGHDT, CDR2 YNNKEL (reference sequence). The CDR3 consists of 15 residues. The chain's CDR3 is CASSQMPGQGGGYTF. In nucleotides, the CDR3 is TGTGCCAGCAGCCAAATGCCGGGACAGGGGGGCGGCTACACCTTC.

The chain is built from TRBV5-1 and TRBJ1-2; D is unresolved. The V end was cut by 0 bases, the J end by 1 base, with 10 bases between. The CDR3 is made up of 15 amino acids. Germline CDR1 reads SGHRS; CDR2 reads YFSETQ. The chain's CDR3 is CASSLGGDLNYGYTF. CDR3 DNA sequence: TGCGCCAGCAGCTTGGGGGGAGACCTTAACTATGGCTACACCTTC.

Concerning this clone itself: This specimen includes other DNA sequences encoding the same CDR3. The genes are TRBV5-1 and TRBJ1-5; a weak D match, TRBD1 (6 bases). The V gene's germline CDR1 is SGHRS and CDR2 YFSETQ. V dropped 0 bases and J dropped 5 bases, with 9 bases sitting between them. The CDR3 length is 14 residues. The DNA of the CDR3 is TGCGCCAGCAGCTTGGGGGGGGGCGATCAGCCCCAGCATTTT. Protein sequence: CASSLGGGDQPQHF.

The V gene is TRBV11-2, the J gene TRBJ2-3; possible D gene TRBD2, 5 bases. The CDR3 is made up of 15 amino acids. The germline CDR1 and CDR2 sequences are SGHAT and FQNNGV. V was cut by 1 base and J by 1 base, with 9 bases left in between. The CDR3 DNA sequence: TGTGCCAGCAGCTTAGTTGGAGGCCGCACAGATACGCAGTATTTT. This codes for CASSLVGGRTDTQYF.

This clone was detected a few times. This chain joins TRBV18 and TRBJ2-2, with D unclear. With 3 bases removed from V and 2 bases from J, the gap between germline ends came to 7 bases. Per the germline V gene, CDR1 is KGHSH and CDR2 is LQKENI. This CDR3 is 14 amino acids long. CDR3 DNA: TGTGCCAGCTCACCGGGCAGTAACACCGGGGAGCTGTTTTTT. Its protein product is CASSPGSNTGELFF.

This clone was picked up one time. The rearrangement uses TRBV2 and TRBJ1-5; 10 bases agree with TRBD1. The V segment lost 6 bases and the J segment 5 bases; nucleotides outside the gene matches: 13. Per germline, CDR1 SNHLY and CDR2 FYNNEI. The CDR3 loop spans 17 amino acids. CDR3 in DNA: TGTGCCAGCAGGACCGGGACAGGGGAGGTATCGGATCAGCCCCAGCATTTT. Protein: CASRTGTGEVSDQPQHF.

The gene calls are TRBV4-1 and TRBJ2-7; 7 bases are a match to TRBD1. The CDR3 totals 14 residues. The junction had 3 bases not matched to a gene; V was cut back by 0 bases and J by 4 bases. Germline V gives CDR1 MGHRA, CDR2 YSYEKL. In DNA form, the CDR3 reads TGCGCCAGCAGCCAAGAGGGACAGTGGTACGAGCAGTACTTC. Amino acid sequence: CASSQEGQWYEQYF.

CDR3 bases: TGTGCCAGCAGCTTAGAAACGGTAACTGAAGCTTTCTTT. Encoded protein: CASSLETVTEAFF. The V gene is TRBV7-2, the J gene TRBJ1-1; D remains unclear. The germline CDR1 and CDR2 sequences are SGHTA and FQGNSA. CDR3 length: 13 amino acids. V was trimmed by 1 base and J by 5 bases, leaving 8 bases between them.

The CDR3 spells CASSWQPTSGSETQYF. DNA for the CDR3: TGCGCCAGCAGCTGGCAGCCGACTAGCGGGAGTGAGACCCAGTACTTC. The V call is TRBV5-1, the J call TRBJ2-5, with TRBD2 identical over 12 bases. Looked up from germline, CDR1 is SGHRS and CDR2 is YFSETQ. The CDR3 totals 16 residues. V lost 3 bases, J lost 5 bases, and 8 bases stayed unmatched. The whole variable domain, remainder taken from reference TRBV5-1 and TRBJ2-5, is KAGVTQTPRYLIKTRGQQVTLSCSPISGHRSVSWYQQTPGQGLQFLFEYFSETQRNKGNFPGRFSGRQFSNSRSEMNVSTLELGDSALYLCASSWQPTSGSETQYFGPGTRLLVL.